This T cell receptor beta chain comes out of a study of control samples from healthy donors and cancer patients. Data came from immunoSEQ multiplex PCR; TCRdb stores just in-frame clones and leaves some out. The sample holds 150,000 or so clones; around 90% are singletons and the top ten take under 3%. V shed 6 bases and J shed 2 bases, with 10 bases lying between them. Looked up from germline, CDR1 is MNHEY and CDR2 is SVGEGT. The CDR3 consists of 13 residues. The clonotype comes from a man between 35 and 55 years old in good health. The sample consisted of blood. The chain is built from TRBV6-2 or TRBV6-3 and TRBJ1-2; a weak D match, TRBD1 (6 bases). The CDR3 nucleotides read TGTGCCAGCAGCCAGGGGATGAACTATGGCTACACCTTC. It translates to CASSQGMNYGYTF.